The 31 T cell receptor beta chains listed next were all sequenced from one sample in a study of post-analysis software for immune sequencing data. General study results and limits: In patients, TRBV5-6, TRBV5-1 and TRBV20-1 belonged to several TRBV segments found more frequently than in controls.

TCR beta cDNA libraries had unique molecular identifiers. TCRdb recomputed calls from the PCR reads with MiXCR, one row per CDR3 protein. The sample has roughly 620,000 distinct CDR3 sequences, about 40% seen once. Which antigens these TCRs recognize remains unknown. The sequencing input was blood. The receptor source for this set is a girl between 5 and 17 years old with multiple sclerosis.

The rearrangement links TRBV20-1 to TRBJ2-7; D tentatively reads TRBD1 or TRBD2 (5 bases each). From germline, CDR1 is DFQATT and CDR2 SNEGSKA (reference sequence). Between the trimmed V and J ends, which lost 3 bases and 2 bases, there was a span of 17 bases. This CDR3 has 15 amino acids. The CDR3 here is CSASPSQGDTYEQYF. The DNA of the CDR3 is TGCAGTGCTAGCCCCAGCCAGGGAGACACCTACGAGCAGTACTTC.

The V gene is TRBV7-2, the J gene TRBJ2-5; 10 positions agree with TRBD2. V was clipped by 1 base and J by 2 bases; unmatched bases: 10. This CDR3 comprises 18 residues. The V gene's germline CDR1 is SGHTA and CDR2 FQGNSA. The CDR3 reads CASSLGQRGGRSQETQYF. The CDR3 nucleotides read TGTGCCAGCAGCTTAGGACAGCGGGGGGGCCGTTCGCAAGAGACCCAGTACTTC.

The chain has TRBV28 and TRBJ2-1, with 12 bases matching TRBD2. Per the germline V gene, CDR1 is MDHEN and CDR2 is SYDVKM. V lost 1 base to trimming and J lost 0 bases; unmatched junction nucleotides: 1. This CDR3 region has 17 residues. The CDR3 here is CASSLSTSGSSYNEQFF. In DNA form, the CDR3 reads TGTGCCAGCAGTTTATCGACTAGCGGGAGCTCCTACAATGAGCAGTTCTTC.

This chain links TRBV5-4 with TRBJ1-1, with D unresolved. Trimming pared 5 bases from V and 1 base from J, leaving 9 bases between. CDR3 length: 13 amino acids. Germline assignment: CDR1 SGHNT and CDR2 YYREEE (reference sequence). CDR3 bases: TGTGCCAGCAGTTTGACTTGGAACACTGAAGCTTTCTTT. Translated: CASSLTWNTEAFF.

This clonotype was seen many times. The genes are TRBV5-1 and TRBJ2-7; D is possibly TRBD1 or TRBD2 (5 bases each). Germline V gene data show CDR1 as SGHRS and CDR2 as YFSETQ. V was clipped by 4 bases and J by 2 bases, with 13 bases between them. This CDR3 is 14 amino acids long. The CDR3 here is CASSPRDGTYEQYF. The CDR3, as DNA: TGCGCCAGCAGCCCCCGGGACGGGACCTACGAGCAGTACTTC.

The J gene is TRBJ2-1, the V gene TRBV13; D could derive from TRBD1 or TRBD2 (6 bases each). The ends were cut back, 1 base at V and 8 bases at J, with 9 bases in the middle. The CDR3 runs to 13 residues. In germline, CDR1 is PRHDT, CDR2 FYEKMQ (reference sequence). The CDR3 DNA sequence: TGTGCCAGCAGCTTAGAGGGGGGCCATGAGCAGTTCTTC. It encodes CASSLEGGHEQFF.

This clonotype was observed a few times. V usage is TRBV10-3 and J usage is TRBJ2-5; 14 nucleotides line up with TRBD2. The V gene end was trimmed by 3 bases and the J gene end by 4 bases; junction bases not matched to a gene: 4. This CDR3 has 16 residues. Per the germline V gene, CDR1 is ENHRY and CDR2 is SYGVKD. The CDR3 DNA follows: TGTGCCATCAGTGATTTAGGGACTAGCGGGGGAGAGACCCAGTACTTC. This sequence encodes CAISDLGTSGGETQYF.

The chain combines TRBV19 with TRBJ1-1; no firm D call. V was clipped by 6 bases and J by 0 bases, with 23 bases between them. Germline loops: CDR1 LNHDA, CDR2 SQIVND (reference sequence). The CDR3 is 18 amino acids. CDR3 amino acids: CASSLPRKGRLMNTEAFF. The CDR3 DNA sequence: TGTGCCAGTAGCCTTCCGCGAAAAGGGAGATTAATGAACACTGAAGCTTTCTTT.

This chain joins TRBV2 and TRBJ2-3, with D hard to call. V lost 8 bases and J 6 bases, leaving 12 bases between the germline ends. This CDR3 is 12 amino acids long. CDR1 is SNHLY and CDR2 is FYNNEI in the germline V gene. CDR3 sequence: CASLGFRDTQYF. CDR3 DNA: TGTGCCAGCTTGGGTTTTAGGGATACGCAGTATTTT.

This clonotype came up a few times. This sequence joins TRBV12-3 or TRBV12-4 and TRBJ1-5; no reliable D call. Trimming left V 5 bases short and J 2 bases short, with 13 bases between. The CDR3 totals 15 residues. The CDR3 bases are TGTGCCAGCAGTCCGAGTTCGGGTGGCAATCAGCCCCAGCATTTT. It codes for CASSPSSGGNQPQHF.

This clonotype was observed a handful of times. The gene calls are TRBV6-1 and TRBJ1-4, with D perhaps matching TRBD1 (5 bases). This CDR3 has 16 residues. V gave up 8 bases and J gave up 3 bases, with 19 bases separating them. Germline V lookup: CDR1 MNHNS, CDR2 SASEGT. The CDR3 nucleotides are TGTGCCAGCGAATGGGACGGGGGGGTGGCTAATGAAAAACTGTTTTTT. It encodes CASEWDGGVANEKLFF.

The V gene is TRBV2, the J gene TRBJ2-5; TRBD2 aligns across 8 bases. The CDR3 has 15 amino acids. V was clipped by 6 bases and J by 2 bases; unmatched bases: 8. CDR1 and CDR2 (germline): SNHLY, FYNNEI. CDR3 bases: TGTGCCAGCAGAGGAAGTACTAGCGGACAAGAGACCCAGTACTTC. Translated: CASRGSTSGQETQYF.

This clonotype was recorded a few times. The junction shows a germline mismatch at one end, possibly a read error. The chain carries TRBV12-3 or TRBV12-4 and TRBJ2-3, with D maybe TRBD2 (6 bases). The CDR3 is 14 amino acids. Written as DNA, the CDR3 is TGTGCCAGCAGCTTAGCGGCGAATCGATATACGCAGTATTTT. Translated, it gives CASSLAANRYTQYF.

DNA for the CDR3: TGTGCCAGCAGCTGGGTTGGGCAGCCCCAGCATTTT. Protein sequence: CASSWVGQPQHF. The J gene is TRBJ1-5, the V gene TRBV7-9; unclear D gene. Germline CDR1 reads SEHNR; CDR2 reads FQNEAQ (reference sequence). There are 12 residues in the CDR3. V was cut by 4 bases and J by 7 bases, with 8 bases left in between.

V is TRBV6-5 and J is TRBJ2-1; D gene uncertain. Trimming removed 7 bases at V and 8 bases at J, with 12 bases between. CDR1 and CDR2 from the germline V gene are MNHEY and SVGAGI. CDR3 length: 12 amino acids. The CDR3 spells CASNHLGDEQFF. Written as DNA, the CDR3 is TGTGCCAGCAACCACTTGGGCGATGAGCAGTTCTTC.

V usage is TRBV20-1 and J usage is TRBJ1-2, with 8 bases lining up with TRBD1. The CDR3 has 13 residues. V shed 4 bases and J 3 bases; nucleotides not matched to a gene: 4. Germline V gives CDR1 DFQATT, CDR2 SNEGSKA (reference sequence). The CDR3 coding sequence is TGCAGTGCTACCGGACAGGGAGACTATGGCTACACCTTC. The encoded protein is CSATGQGDYGYTF.

J is TRBJ2-1 and V is TRBV7-2; TRBD1 matches at 9 bases. The V gene end was trimmed by 5 bases and the J gene end by 7 bases; junction bases not matched to a gene: 6. Germline CDR1 reads SGHTA; CDR2 reads FQGNSA. CDR3 length: 14 residues. The CDR3 here is CASSRTGVGNEQFF. The CDR3 region has the DNA TGTGCCAGCAGCCGGACAGGGGTCGGGAATGAGCAGTTCTTC.

The chain couples TRBV10-3 to TRBJ2-1, with TRBD2 as a possible D gene (5 bases). Germline V gene sequence: CDR1 ENHRY, CDR2 SYGVKD. V was pared by 11 bases and J by 10 bases, with 18 bases between. The CDR3 is made up of 12 amino acids. The CDR3 DNA reads as TGTGCCGCAAAGGACTCGGTTGGAGAGCAGTTCTTC. This codes for CAAKDSVGEQFF.

This clonotype has just a few counts. This chain connects TRBV30 to TRBJ2-3; 7 nucleotides align to TRBD1. V was pared by 3 bases and J by 1 base, with 4 bases of the junction left unmatched. Germline values: CDR1 GTSNPN, CDR2 SVGIG (reference sequence). The CDR3 contains 14 residues. CDR3 protein: CAWSRGLGTDTQYF. The CDR3 region has the DNA TGTGCCTGGAGCAGGGGGTTGGGCACAGATACGCAGTATTTT.

This clonotype was observed a few times. The chain has TRBV20-1 and TRBJ2-4; possible D gene TRBD2, 6 bases. The J call is in doubt because the DNA end fits TRBJ2-5 better. This CDR3 is built from 13 residues. Germline CDR1 and CDR2: DFQATT and SNEGSKA (reference sequence). CDR3 bases: TGCAGTGCCCCCACCGGGACTCGGGAGACCCAGTACTTC. Protein sequence: CSAPTGTRETQYF.

This clonotype occurred a few times. The genes are TRBV30 and TRBJ2-1; the D is unclear. Germline V gives CDR1 GTSNPN, CDR2 SVGIG (reference sequence). Trimming left V 0 bases short and J 2 bases short, with 2 bases between. The CDR3 runs 12 residues. CDR3 amino acids: CAWSVPYNEQFF. As DNA, the CDR3 is TGTGCCTGGAGTGTCCCCTACAATGAGCAGTTCTTC.

The genes are TRBV20-1 and TRBJ2-7, with D maybe TRBD1 (6 bases). This CDR3 contains 13 residues. V was trimmed by 4 bases and J by 2 bases, leaving 12 bases between them. Germline CDR1 and CDR2: DFQATT and SNEGSKA (reference sequence). The CDR3 DNA reads TGCAGTGCTACGGACAGCTTAGCCTACGAGCAGTACTTC. The encoded protein is CSATDSLAYEQYF.

V is TRBV29-1 and J is TRBJ2-5; a weak D match, TRBD1 (5 bases). This CDR3 is 15 amino acids long. The germline gives CDR1 SQVTM, CDR2 ANQGSEA. The ends were cut back, 5 bases at V and 11 bases at J, with 27 bases in the middle. The chain's CDR3 is CSVKGWAGSHNEQYF. The CDR3 DNA sequence: TGCAGCGTTAAAGGGTGGGCAGGGTCCCACAATGAGCAGTACTTC.

The chain is built from TRBV9 and TRBJ2-7; 9 bases line up with TRBD1. Germline trimming cut 1 base from V and 5 bases from J; bases unmatched to any gene: 4. Germline V gives CDR1 SGDLS, CDR2 YYNGEE. The CDR3 has 14 amino acids. The CDR3 region has the DNA TGTGCCAGCAGCGTAAGAGACAGGGGGGACGAGCAGTACTTC. Its protein product is CASSVRDRGDEQYF.

The chain employs TRBV12-3 or TRBV12-4 and TRBJ2-3, with D maybe TRBD1 (6 bases). Trimming removed 8 bases from V and 6 bases from J, with 12 bases in between. The CDR3 has 12 residues. Here the CDR3 reads CASRGRGDTQYF. CDR3 sequence (DNA): TGTGCCAGCCGAGGTAGGGGGGATACGCAGTATTTT.

This clonotype was seen a handful of times. The chain employs TRBV2 and TRBJ2-5; unclear D gene. The ends were cut back, 7 bases at V and 2 bases at J, with 11 bases in the middle. Germline CDR1 reads SNHLY; CDR2 reads FYNNEI. The CDR3 runs 13 residues. The CDR3, as DNA: TGTGCCAGCATCCTGAACAGTCAAGAGACCCAGTACTTC. Encoded protein: CASILNSQETQYF. The entire variable domain, with the rest obtained from reference TRBV2 and TRBJ2-5, is as follows: EPEVTQTPSHQVTQMGQEVILRCVPISNHLYFYWYRQILGQKVEFLVSFYNNEISEKSEIFDDQFSVERPDGSNFTLKIRSTKLEDSAMYFCASILNSQETQYFGPGTRLLVL.

The chain joins TRBV7-9 to TRBJ2-4; D is ambiguous. The J call is in doubt because the DNA end fits TRBJ2-7 better. This CDR3 is 15 amino acids long. Germline V gene data show CDR1 as SEHNR and CDR2 as FQNEAQ (reference sequence). The CDR3 reads CASSLRRARSDEQYF. The CDR3 nucleotides are TGTGCCAGCAGCTTAAGACGGGCGCGGAGCGACGAGCAGTACTTC.

This rearrangement joins TRBV6-5 to TRBJ2-3; 9 positions match TRBD2. CDR1 and CDR2 from the germline V gene are MNHEY and SVGAGI. The CDR3 loop spans 15 amino acids. Unmatched junction bases numbered 8, after V lost 6 bases and J lost 4 bases. CDR3 residues: CASSLTSGGADTQYF. In nucleotides, the CDR3 is TGTGCCAGCAGCTTGACTAGCGGTGGGGCAGATACGCAGTATTTT.

The table lists this clonotype with a few counts. The rearrangement links TRBV29-1 to TRBJ2-1, with 8 bases fitting TRBD2. The CDR3 length is 14 residues. Trimming at V came to 6 bases and at J to 0 bases, leaving 4 bases not matched to a gene. Germline lookup yields CDR1 SQVTM and CDR2 ANQGSEA. As DNA, the CDR3 is TGCAGCGTCCCAAGCGGGAGCTCCTACAATGAGCAGTTCTTC. Translated: CSVPSGSSYNEQFF.

This clonotype occurred a few times. The chain is built from TRBV7-9 and TRBJ2-1, with D perhaps matching TRBD1 or TRBD2 (5 bases each). The V gene's germline CDR1 is SEHNR and CDR2 FQNEAQ (reference sequence). The V end was cut by 1 base, the J end by 0 bases, with 22 bases between. This CDR3 comprises 20 residues. CDR3 in amino acids: CASSLGWRQGVPRSYNEQFF. The CDR3 region has the DNA TGTGCCAGCAGCTTAGGATGGAGGCAGGGCGTTCCCCGCTCCTACAATGAGCAGTTCTTC.

This rearrangement joins TRBV20-1 to TRBJ2-1; no definite D call. CDR3 length: 11 residues. Germline lookup yields CDR1 DFQATT and CDR2 SNEGSKA (reference sequence). Trimming pared 2 bases from V and 6 bases from J, leaving 5 bases between. CDR3 nucleotides: TGCAGTGCTAGAAAGGGCAATGAGCAGTTCTTC. Amino acids: CSARKGNEQFF.